This T cell receptor beta chain was recorded in a study of cytomegalovirus exposure and HLA in healthy donors. Comment on this clone: Antigen unknown.

Broader study findings: The study put some 160 TCR beta chains on its list as cytomegalovirus-associated.

Germline V gives CDR1 LGHNA, CDR2 YNFKEQ. The CDR3 is 15 residues long. With 3 bases clipped from V and 4 bases from J, the junction kept 6 bases outside the gene matches. Researchers ran the PCR with 60 Vbeta and 13 Jbeta primers. The method was immunoSEQ multiplex PCR; TCRdb's version includes in-frame clones alone and lacks a portion of them. The clone table shows some 70,000 clones, with the ten largest holding about 4.9%. The J gene is TRBJ2-5, the V gene TRBV4-2; TRBD1 agrees at 9 bases. The receptor was isolated from a middle-aged man in good health and CMV-seronegative. The sequenced sample was PBMCs. CDR3 residues: CASSQATGGGETQYF. In nucleotides, the CDR3 is TGTGCCAGCAGCCAGGCGACAGGGGGTGGAGAGACCCAGTACTTC.